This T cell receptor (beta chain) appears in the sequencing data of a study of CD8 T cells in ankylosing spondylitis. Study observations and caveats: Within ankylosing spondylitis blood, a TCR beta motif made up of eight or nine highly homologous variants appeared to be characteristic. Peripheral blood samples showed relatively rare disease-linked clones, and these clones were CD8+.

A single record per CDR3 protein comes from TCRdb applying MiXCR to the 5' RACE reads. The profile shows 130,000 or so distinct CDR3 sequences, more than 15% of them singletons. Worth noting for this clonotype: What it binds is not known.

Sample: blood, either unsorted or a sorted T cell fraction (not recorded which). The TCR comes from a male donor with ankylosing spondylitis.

The CDR3 nucleotides are TGTGCCAGCAGTCTGGACAGGGGTGCGAATCAGCCCCAGCATTTT. It codes for CASSLDRGANQPQHF. This sequence joins TRBV27 and TRBJ1-5; 9 bases map to TRBD1. This CDR3 region has 15 residues. V lost 5 bases, J lost 4 bases, and 6 bases stayed unmatched. CDR1 MNHEY and CDR2 SMNVEV come from the germline V gene (reference sequence).